This T cell receptor beta chain was captured in a study of cytomegalovirus exposure and HLA in healthy donors (dated by TCRdb to 2016 to 2017). About the full investigation: An earlier analysis of several hundred of the donors reported roughly 300 Gb of sequence data and 95 million to 140 million unique TCR beta sequences obtained from about 180 million T cells. In a later genetic analysis, genome-wide SNP genotypes for about three fifths of the 666 donors were used, and that subset was treated as a discovery cohort. An early release covering 550 to 650 HLA-typed donors comprised approximately 290 gigabases of sequencing data and roughly 86 million unique TCR sequences. All discovery cohort repertoires had been generated on a single sequencing platform. HLA typing covered class I and class II loci at four-digit resolution. To predict cytomegalovirus infection status, the study combined high-throughput TCR immunosequencing, statistical association of individual TCRs with disease status, and machine learning. The later analysis used no new phenotypic data to find candidate immune exposures, relying instead on TCR beta sequences and their occurrence across donors. The study aimed to test whether cataloging public T cell receptors could reveal signatures of past pathogen exposure. Of the roughly 400 genotyped donors, 65% to 90% fell in the genetic ancestry cluster associated with self-reported Caucasian donors. In addition to the first cohort of 666 subjects, a separate validation cohort of about 120 different subjects was used. About five DR-DQ haplotypes were handled as single units for association and clustering because linkage in the cohort was strong. Typing coverage varied by locus: about 620-640 donors for A, B, C, DRB1 and DQB1; approximately 500 for DQA1; over 600 for DPA1; more than 450 for DPB1. The study used immunosequencing to profile the T cell repertoires of around 600 subjects and linked those repertoires to cytomegalovirus serostatus. Donor age, sex, ethnicity and CMV serostatus were compiled together with the repertoire data. To study patterns of TCR occurrence, a later analysis re-analyzed previously published TCR beta repertoires from 700 or so donors and added high-resolution HLA genotyping. Among some 410 genotyped donors of the cohort, an average of approximately 240,000 unique TCR beta nucleotide sequences were sequenced per donor, roughly 20% of them non-productive. To decide whether each TCR beta V gene segment behaved as functional or pseudogenic, an earlier analysis of some 600 of the donors relied on high-throughput TCR beta sequencing.

Study-wide conclusions, independent of this receptor: In an earlier analysis of several hundred of the donors, most TCR beta V segments were observed in productive rearrangements about 87% or about 30% of the time, broadly matching IMGT annotations. It was suggested by the authors that the approach could potentially be generalized to other disease states and immunological phenotypes. The earlier analysis of 450 to 700 of the donors excluded 15 to 20 rarely observed V segments, including chromosome 9 orphons, because counts were too low. In a later analysis, HLA-associated TCR beta chains were found to be more clonally expanded and to have lower generation probabilities than equally common non-associated chains. When HLA alleles, especially DR and DQ, strongly co-occurred, attributing TCR associations to individual alleles was difficult. Compared with the roughly 670-donor mean, donors in an Asian-associated ancestry cluster had fewer N-insertions in productive TCRs, according to a later genetic analysis. In both the original and validation cohorts, the classifier was reported to diagnose cytomegalovirus status with high specificity and sensitivity. In vitro tests confirmed that a few of the cytomegalovirus-associated TCR beta chains recognize cytomegalovirus antigens. While some public TCRs were present in many individuals, most TCR sequences turned up only very rarely across donors. Correlated functional status among segregating V segments might be attributable to linkage disequilibrium, but an unknown experimental factor could not be ruled out. A later analysis reported that several top co-occurrence clusters appeared linked to parvovirus B19, influenza, CMV and Epstein-Barr virus. In a later analysis, the rate of TCR association differed among HLA loci, with DRB1 alleles having the most associated TCRs and HLA-C alleles having the fewest. V-gene and J-gene trimming of TCR beta chains was associated with a missense DCLRE1C variant in a later genetic analysis, and the association was replicated in an independent cohort. In the study, around 150 TCR beta chains were listed as associated with cytomegalovirus. A further reported finding was that TCR beta sequences accurately predicted the HLA-A and HLA-B alleles for most subjects in the first cohort. Roughly uniform sequencing depth across donors was assumed in presence/absence analyses, although this assumption may not hold. According to a later analysis, most CMV-associated TCR beta chains appeared to be HLA-restricted, and the HLA associations seemed to be driven largely by CMV exposure. HLA typing was unavailable for some donors at each locus, so association tests used only the typed subset. A group of highly shared sequence variants was considered likely to be a technical artifact of the sequencing pipeline. The 87-base-pair reads could not distinguish some IMGT-functional V segments, including TRBV6-2 and TRBV6-3, so those segments were excluded. At a false discovery rate of 0.05, a later analysis linked some 18,000 TCR beta sequences to specific HLA alleles. In this cohort, only TCR beta chains were sequenced, and detectable features were limited by the absence of alpha or paired-chain data. The only immune exposure information available for the cohort was CMV serostatus.

In total, approximately 610 healthy bone marrow donors made up the cohort. Cohort members were all nominally healthy when sampled, although unrecorded immune exposures were likely present. The donor tested CMV seronegative, placing the donor among the 300 to 400 seronegative members of the cohort. A peripheral blood sample was collected from each donor, and TCR beta sequencing was performed on peripheral blood mononuclear cells. Genomic DNA was extracted from the blood cell samples with the Qiagen DNeasy Blood Extraction Kit. Inclusive of the bounding cysteine and phenylalanine, the CDR3 is 19 residues long. Just the 57-base CDR3 DNA is kept, in frame starting at base 1. A remark on this clone: The antigen it binds to is not known.

To prepare the library, the immunoSEQ multiplex PCR assay was applied. For the multiplex PCR, a mixture combining 60 forward primers for TCR Vbeta segments and 13 reverse primers for TCR Jbeta segments was used. A multiplex PCR assay on genomic DNA amplified the CDR3 region of rearranged TCR beta genes. The Illumina HiSeq System was used to sequence the amplified TCR beta libraries as 87-base-pair reads. The authors' analysis ran thus. A later analysis tallied 80 million to 95 million unique TCR beta chains across the 700 or so repertoires, and approximately 12 million of those chains were shared by two or more donors. Raw reads were error-corrected and collapsed into unique sequences by a nearest-neighbor algorithm in which closely related sequences were merged to remove PCR and sequencing errors. V, D and J gene segments were assigned by aligning CDR3 sequences to IMGT reference sequences. For a sequence to be retained, a match of at least six nucleotides was required to both a V gene segment and a J gene segment. Rearrangements were classified as productive when the CDR3 lacked stop codons and remained in frame with V and J, and all other rearrangements were classified as non-productive. Following IMGT convention, CDR3 was defined as the stretch from the second conserved V-encoded cysteine up to the conserved J-encoded phenylalanine. The earlier analysis of a few hundred of the donors excluded sequences that lacked an unambiguous match to a single V gene segment. An earlier analysis of 587 of the donors called V segments functional above 56.7% productive rearrangements and segregating when the between-donor standard deviation exceeded 5%. To diagnose cytomegalovirus status from the catalog of TCR beta chain sequences, a statistical classification framework was built. In a later analysis, V and J genes were assigned by comparing TCR nucleotide sequences against IMGT/GENE-DB human TR gene sequences. Using the TCRdist pipeline, a later analysis assigned CDR3 sequences along with most-parsimonious VDJ recombination scenarios. In a later analysis, each TCR beta chain was defined by its CDR3 amino acid sequence together with its V-gene family, and reads lacking a unique V-gene family were excluded. As a way to deal with suspected cross-contamination and a sequencing artifact, a later analysis dropped 500 to 700 nucleotide sequences that were highly shared and had low generation probability. A later analysis calculated a clonal expansion index for each public chain from normalized within-repertoire ranks of inferred template counts. In a later analysis, generation probabilities were computed using a VDJ recombination model fitted to out-of-frame rearrangements, and the results were checked against IGoR. In a later analysis, hypergeometric tests were used to score TCR-TCR, TCR-HLA and TCR-CMV co-occurrence, with a repertoire-size bias correction applied to TCR pairs. To estimate false discovery rates, a later analysis permuted the HLA or CMV assignments 20 times. In a later analysis, co-occurring TCRs were grouped using DBSCAN, with TCRdist sequence similarity added in when clustering inside HLA-allele-positive subsets. Repertoires with fewer than 30,000 or more than 120,000 public chains, plus five repertoires with anomalous nucleotide sharing, were excluded from co-occurrence clustering. TCRdb carries this immuneACCESS record with in-frame sequences only. Its versions omit some clonotypes, under half of them owing to an unresolved V gene in the studies checked, with the rest unexplained. That table gives V, J and clone size, and the DNA gave D and trimming. The sample has around 100,000 clones on record. The top ten constitute 3% to 3.5% of the sample.

The source material was PBMCs. The sequence was obtained from a man aged 35-49 years in good health and CMV-seronegative. The rearranged chain carries TRBV21-1 and TRBJ2-4; TRBD2, the table's D call, was not compared with the DNA. TRBV21-1 is noted as a pseudogene. The bases are TGTGCCAGCAGCAAAGCCGGGACTAGCGGGAAGTTGCCCAAAAACATTCAGTACTTC. Its coded protein is CASSKAGTSGKLPKNIQYF.